The source of this T cell receptor (beta chain) is a study of T cell responses to AZD1222 COVID-19 vaccine. TCRdb keeps only in-frame clones here, not all; method: immunoSEQ multiplex PCR. The sample consists of some 280,000 clones, about 94% of them appearing once. Whole-study results and caveats: Among the donors, most were white British and more were female, and clonal diversity was possibly underestimated. Within unmutated variant regions lay the reported targets of nearly half of spike-specific TCRs.

In the case of this clone: Its antigen remains unknown.

Germline CDR1 reads MDHEN; CDR2 reads SYDVKM. The CDR3 length is 16 residues. The V gene end was trimmed by 2 bases and the J gene end by 2 bases; junction bases not matched to a gene: 7. This rearrangement joins TRBV28 to TRBJ2-3; 7 nucleotides agree with TRBD1. This TCR was recovered from an adult who received the AZD1222 COVID-19 vaccine. Source: peripheral blood, taken 28 days after the second AZD1222 dose. The CDR3 coding sequence is TGTGCCAGCAGTTTAAGTCCAGGGGGTGTCACAGATACGCAGTATTTT. Translated, it gives CASSLSPGGVTDTQYF.